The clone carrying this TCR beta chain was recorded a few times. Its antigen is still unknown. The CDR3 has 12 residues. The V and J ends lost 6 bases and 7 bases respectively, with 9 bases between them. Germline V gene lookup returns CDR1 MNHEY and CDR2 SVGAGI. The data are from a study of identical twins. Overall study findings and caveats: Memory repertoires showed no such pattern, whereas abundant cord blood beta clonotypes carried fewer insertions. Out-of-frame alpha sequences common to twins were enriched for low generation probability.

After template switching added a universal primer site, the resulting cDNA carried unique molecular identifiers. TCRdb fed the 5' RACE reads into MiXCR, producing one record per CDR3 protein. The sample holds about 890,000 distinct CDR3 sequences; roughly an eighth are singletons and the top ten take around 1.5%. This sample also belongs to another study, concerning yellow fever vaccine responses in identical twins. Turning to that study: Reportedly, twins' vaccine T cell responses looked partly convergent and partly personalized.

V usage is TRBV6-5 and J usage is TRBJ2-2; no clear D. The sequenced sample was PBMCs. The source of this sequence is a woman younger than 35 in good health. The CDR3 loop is CASRTPGGELFF. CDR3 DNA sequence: TGTGCCAGCAGAACCCCTGGCGGGGAGCTGTTTTTT.